This TCR beta chain was identified during a study of T cells in localized non-small cell lung cancer. V was cut by 6 bases and J by 3 bases, with 15 bases left in between. This CDR3 has 14 amino acids. From germline, CDR1 is ENHRY and CDR2 SYGVKD. Using immunoSEQ multiplex PCR, the repertoire was profiled, and TCRdb retains in-frame clones only, with some absent. The repertoire holds roughly 30,000 clones, with about 86% as singletons. This clone was seen once. This sequence joins TRBV10-3 and TRBJ2-7; a weak D match, TRBD2 (5 bases). This receptor was identified in a man aged 35 to 69 with stage III lung adenocarcinoma. The sample consisted of peripheral blood mononuclear cells, taken before any cancer treatment. The CDR3 DNA is TGTGCCATCAGGGAACTAGAAACTGGCTACGAGCAGTACTTC. It codes for CAIRELETGYEQYF.